Described below is a single T cell receptor beta chain sequence and its context. The specificity of this receptor is unknown. No clone much larger than this one lies a single base away; base qualities are absent. These data come from a study of blood T cell repertoires in COVID-19 (dated by TCRdb to 2020 to 2021). About the study as a whole: Samples covering the acute and convalescent phases of COVID-19 were provided by collaborators in the United States, Italy and Spain. The material from the prospective study consisted of cDNA or gDNA derived from T cells, B-cell-depleted T cells, or PBMCs. Subjects who had been exposed to COVID-19, were actively infected with it, or had recovered from it provided the deeply sampled blood TCRbeta repertoires that made up the dataset. The repertoires were released in a freely available public database intended as a resource for research on the immune response to SARS-CoV-2. Samples came from the ongoing ImmuneRACE study (first 160 participants) plus 1,254 subjects from 6 global collaborators. A de-identified subject ID, COVID-19 status, age in years and sex were almost always included in the sample metadata. Where available, HLA class I and class II types were obtained from metadata supplied by the sample provider rather than from assay-based typing. Results the study describes overall, beyond this receptor: Clinical and demographic metadata were provided uncurated, with the amount varying by source and participant.

The germline V gene (reference sequence) supplies CDR1 LNHNV and CDR2 YYDKDF. The germline ends are 10 bases apart after V is trimmed by 0 bases and J by 5 bases. The CDR3 starts with the cysteine, ends with the phenylalanine, and has 14 residues. The DNA shown is the 42-base CDR3, in frame from base 1. Participants in the prospective study were aged about 18 to 95 years, lived in 24 United States geographic areas, and enrolled through a virtual design. In the prospective study, participants were assigned to cohorts based on the clinical history participants reported in a screening survey and a study questionnaire. Exposed participants had been in contact, within 2 weeks of entering the study, with a person who had a PCR-confirmed or clinician-diagnosed case of COVID-19. Mobile phlebotomists in the prospective study collected whole blood, serum and a nasopharyngeal or oropharyngeal swab from every participant. Over a 2-month period, participants in the prospective study had the option of providing additional blood draws and questionnaires. Prospective study blood samples were shipped either frozen or at room temperature before DNA extraction.

TCRbeta CDR3 regions were amplified from genomic DNA using the immunoSEQ Assay, a bias-controlled multiplex PCR. The paper's processing steps were these. Within the assay, amplification of reference gene primers was used to estimate how many nucleated cells each sample contained. Sequence reads were collapsed and filtered to measure the absolute abundance of every unique TCRbeta CDR3 rearrangement. Productive Simpson clonality was computed per sample as the square root of Simpson's diversity index over productive rearrangements. The table comes from immuneACCESS by way of TCRdb, which keeps in-frame sequences with V and J called. Part of the clones is missing from these tables; in studies checked, under half for an unresolved V gene and the rest for unknown reasons. From that table come the V and J calls and clone size; the DNA was used to work out D and trimming. This sample is represented by around 270,000 clones; 88% of them were singletons. Of the sample, about 2.9% is held by the ten largest clones.

The sequence joins TRBV15 to TRBJ2-5; the D gene is not confidently resolved. The sequence was obtained from a woman in her 40s who had been exposed to COVID-19. Sequencing was carried out using PBMCs or T cells enriched from blood (not recorded which). CDR3 protein: CATSRDAAEETQYF. The DNA reads as follows: TGTGCCACCAGCAGAGATGCGGCTGAGGAGACCCAGTACTTC.